This T cell receptor beta chain was obtained from a study of Graves' ophthalmopathy and Graves' hyperthyroidism. Findings of the study overall: The study's model predicted ophthalmopathy progression at 70% to 71% sensitivity and approximately 78% specificity. Among expanded thyroid clonotypes above 0.001 frequency, most also occurred in blood.

Participants with hyperthyroidism, aged 18 to 65, were newly diagnosed with under 2 months' duration. This clonotype occurred a few times. Antigen: not known. Germline V gene lookup returns CDR1 LGHNA and CDR2 YSLEER. The CDR3 covers 14 residues. Trimming took off 0 bases at V and 9 bases at J, with 15 bases between the two ends. RNA transcripts yielded amplified TCR beta CDR3 regions. HTBI-primed first-round RT-PCR preceded second-round multiplex PCR. TCRdb redid the calling of the multiplex PCR reads with MiXCR, one entry per CDR3 protein. The sample contains 300,000 to 450,000 distinct CDR3 sequences, about a sixth of which appear only once.

Sequenced sample: peripheral blood. V is TRBV4-3 and J is TRBJ2-7; D unresolved. The receptor was derived from an adult woman with stable Graves' hyperthyroidism. CDR3 protein: CASSQESTGLVQYF. The CDR3 DNA reads as TGCGCCAGCAGCCAAGAATCCACGGGCTTGGTGCAGTACTTC.